These 5 T cell receptor beta chains came from one sample sequenced in a study of blood T cell repertoires in COVID-19. Sequencing used immunoSEQ multiplex PCR; TCRdb keeps in-frame clones, though not all of them. The sample records tens of thousands of clones, roughly 90% being singletons. The sequenced material came from peripheral blood. The receptors were gathered from a man over 45 with COVID-19, enrolled during active disease.

J is TRBJ1-4 and V is TRBV5-1; D unclear. The CDR3 contains 13 residues. V was trimmed by 5 bases and J by 10 bases, leaving 15 bases between them. Germline assignment: CDR1 SGHRS and CDR2 YFSETQ. The CDR3, as DNA: TGCGCCAGCAGATCCGCCGGGAGCCGAAAACTGTTTTTT. Protein product: CASRSAGSRKLFF.

The chain employs TRBV20-1 and TRBJ2-7, with TRBD1 as a possible D gene (5 bases). The V gene's germline CDR1 is DFQATT and CDR2 SNEGSKA (reference sequence). CDR3 length: 10 amino acids. V lost 6 bases, J lost 6 bases, and 9 bases lay in between. The chain's CDR3 is CSASRVEQYF. Here the CDR3 DNA reads TGCAGTGCCAGCAGGGTCGAGCAGTACTTC.

This chain uses TRBV30 with TRBJ2-5; TRBD2 might be the D (5 bases). Germline V gives CDR1 GTSNPN, CDR2 SVGIG (reference sequence). This CDR3 has 16 residues. V lost 0 bases and J 5 bases, leaving 19 bases between the germline ends. The CDR3 here is CAWSVVRRLQRETQYF. CDR3 DNA: TGTGCCTGGAGTGTAGTCAGGAGACTACAACGGGAGACCCAGTACTTC.

The DNA of the CDR3 is TGTGCCAGCAGCCAAGATCGGCCGTCGGGTGGCAATCAGCCCCAGCATTTT. It translates to CASSQDRPSGGNQPQHF. The chain recombines TRBV3-1 (or the pseudogene TRBV3-2) with TRBJ1-5; D gene unclear. The CDR3 is 17 residues long. V shed 0 bases and J shed 2 bases, with 14 bases lying between them. Germline-derived CDR1 and CDR2 are LGHDT and YNNKEL (reference sequence).

This rearrangement joins TRBV19 to TRBJ2-1; 7 nucleotides line up with TRBD1. Germline lookup yields CDR1 LNHDA and CDR2 SQIVND (reference sequence). Trimming took 1 base from V and 7 from J; bases not matched to a gene: 7. The CDR3 sequence is 15 residues long. The CDR3 sequence is CASSIVGTDFNEQFF. DNA for the CDR3: TGTGCCAGTAGTATAGTGGGGACAGACTTTAATGAGCAGTTCTTC.